This T cell receptor beta chain is drawn from a study of PD-1 blockade in mismatch repair-deficient tumors. Background on the study: Enrolled about 2013-2017, patients had progressing, pretreated mismatch repair-deficient cancers of 12 types. General observations from the study: After pembrolizumab, tumor-resident clones rose rapidly, then generally contracted before radiologic responses.

With respect to this clone: Its antigen is not identified.

Clones were read by immunoSEQ multiplex PCR, and TCRdb kept only the in-frame ones, dropping some. The repertoire holds about 16,000 clones, approximately 84% seen once, with under 20% in the top ten. TCRs were sequenced from a few patients responding to pembrolizumab. CDR1 and CDR2 (germline): MNHEY, SMNVEV (reference sequence). CDR3 length: 19 amino acids. After removal of 6 bases from V and 1 base from J, the junction contained 10 bases not matched to a gene. Sample: PBMCs, taken before pembrolizumab treatment. The genes are TRBV27 and TRBJ2-1, with TRBD2 identical over 15 bases. This receptor was identified in an adult with mismatch repair-deficient cancer. CDR3 nucleotides: TGTGCCAGCAGAGGACTAGCGGGAGGGCGTCGGGTATCCTACAATGAGCAGTTCTTC. Protein product: CASRGLAGGRRVSYNEQFF.